These T cell receptor beta chains were read from a single sample in a study of T-cell memory formation after mild COVID-19. TCRdb independently ran MiXCR on the 5' RACE reads; one entry per CDR3 protein. Of tens of thousands of distinct CDR3 sequences listed, more than 10% are singletons. The sequenced sample was PBMCs or a T cell subset sorted from them (not recorded which). The source is an adult woman who had mild COVID-19 (a few samples of this study predate the infection). Cell type and time point are not known. CDR3s include the opening cysteine and the closing phenylalanine or tryptophan. The order of the fields is D gene, CDR3 length, V gene, clone size, J gene, CDR3 protein, CDR3 DNA. D genes are given only for firm matches. Expanded clones are given a class, and other clones once, few, many or no size at all.

D gene: TRBD2
CDR3 length: 17
V gene: TRBV6-5
clone size: .
J gene: TRBJ2-7
CDR3 protein: CASSYFAASGRAYEQYF
CDR3 DNA: TGTGCCAGCAGTTACTTTGCGGCTAGCGGGAGGGCGTACGAGCAGTACTTC

D gene: .
CDR3 length: 18
V gene: TRBV12-3/TRBV12-4
clone size: .
J gene: TRBJ2-3
CDR3 protein: CASSLRLDLAKVADTQYF
CDR3 DNA: TGTGCCAGCAGCCTCAGGCTGGACCTAGCTAAAGTGGCAGATACGCAGTATTTT

D gene: .
CDR3 length: 14
V gene: TRBV7-9
clone size: .
J gene: TRBJ1-1
CDR3 protein: CASRGTTGNTEAFF
CDR3 DNA: TGTGCCAGCAGGGGAACTACAGGGAACACTGAAGCTTTCTTT

D gene: TRBD1
CDR3 length: 13
V gene: TRBV6-5
clone size: few
J gene: TRBJ2-2
CDR3 protein: CSTGTGGPGELFF
CDR3 DNA: TGTTCCACCGGGACAGGGGGACCCGGGGAGCTGTTTTTT

D gene: .
CDR3 length: 15
V gene: TRBV9
clone size: .
J gene: TRBJ1-1
CDR3 protein: CASSVAPGILTEAFF
CDR3 DNA: TGTGCCAGCAGCGTAGCTCCAGGGATCCTCACTGAAGCTTTCTTT

D gene: TRBD2
CDR3 length: 17
V gene: TRBV4-3
clone size: few
J gene: TRBJ2-7
CDR3 protein: CASSQEGLAGGTIEQYF
CDR3 DNA: TGCGCCAGCAGCCAAGAGGGACTAGCGGGGGGAACGATCGAGCAGTACTTC

D gene: TRBD2
CDR3 length: 17
V gene: TRBV5-1
clone size: .
J gene: TRBJ2-1
CDR3 protein: CASSLGVAGVEFNEQFF
CDR3 DNA: TGCGCCAGCAGCTTGGGGGTAGCGGGGGTTGAATTCAATGAGCAGTTCTTC

D gene: .
CDR3 length: 14
V gene: TRBV25-1
clone size: .
J gene: TRBJ2-7
CDR3 protein: CASSESGGGYEQYF
CDR3 DNA: TGTGCCAGCAGTGAATCAGGAGGGGGCTACGAGCAGTACTTC

D gene: TRBD2
CDR3 length: 17
V gene: TRBV4-1
clone size: many
J gene: TRBJ2-1
CDR3 protein: CASLTRTSGGADNEQFF
CDR3 DNA: TGCGCCAGCCTAACCAGGACTAGCGGGGGGGCCGACAATGAGCAGTTCTTC

D gene: .
CDR3 length: 16
V gene: TRBV20-1
clone size: few
J gene: TRBJ1-5
CDR3 protein: CSAREIDVYSNQPQHF
CDR3 DNA: TGCAGTGCTAGAGAGATCGACGTGTATAGCAATCAGCCCCAGCATTTT

D gene: TRBD1
CDR3 length: 16
V gene: TRBV9
clone size: few
J gene: TRBJ2-3
CDR3 protein: CASSVGTGIHTDTQYF
CDR3 DNA: TGTGCCAGCAGCGTAGGGACAGGGATTCACACAGATACGCAGTATTTT

D gene: .
CDR3 length: 11
V gene: TRBV29-1
clone size: many
J gene: TRBJ2-5
CDR3 protein: CSVEEGETQYF
CDR3 DNA: TGCAGCGTTGAGGAGGGGGAGACCCAGTACTTC